This T cell receptor (beta chain) is drawn from a study of identical twins. Many counts were recorded for this clonotype. Antigen: not known. Study-wide findings and caveats: Weaker excess sharing between twins was seen in beta out-of-frame sequences. While abundant cord blood beta clonotypes carried fewer insertions, memory repertoires showed no such pattern.

All donors were healthy, and all were Caucasian. A universal primer site was incorporated via template switching, and the cDNA contained unique molecular identifiers. TCRdb fed the 5' RACE reads into MiXCR, producing one record per CDR3 protein. The profile shows approximately 140,000 distinct CDR3 sequences, roughly 3.2% of them singletons. The receptor was derived from a man between 18 and 35 years old in good health. Material: memory T cells sorted from blood.

This CDR3 reads CASSAETGVNEKLFF. CDR3 sequence (DNA): TGTGCCAGCAGCGCCGAAACAGGAGTTAATGAAAAACTGTTTTTT. The V call is TRBV5-5, the J call TRBJ1-4; weak D call: TRBD1 (5 bases). V was cut by 4 bases and J by 4 bases, with 14 bases left in between. This CDR3 spans 15 amino acids. Per the germline V gene, CDR1 is SGHKS and CDR2 is YYEKEE (reference sequence).